Reported below is one TCR beta chain. The specificity of this receptor is unknown. One end of the junction is discordant with germline, which a read error may explain. Libraries were built with RT-PCR. The instrument given in TCRdb is NextSeq 550. TCRdb trimmed the raw reads at Q25, called clones with MiXCR and kept productive beta chains. Duplicate CDR3 protein sequences are folded into a single record with the most common DNA and genes. The sample records 200,000 to 250,000 distinct CDR3 sequences, roughly 14% of which are singletons. The ten largest clones add up to about 9.9% of the sample. This record belongs to a study of patients and donors after allogeneic stem cell transplantation (dated by TCRdb to 2020 to 2021). Including the terminal cysteine and phenylalanine, the CDR3 comprises 15 residues. The read is trimmed to its CDR3 DNA, 45 bases read in frame from base 1. In the germline V gene, CDR1 corresponds to SNHLY and CDR2 to FYNNEI.

The TCR comes from a human donor who was either an allogeneic HSCT recipient or a stem cell or donor lymphocyte infusion donor (not recorded which). It is not recorded whose cells these are; they may come from a transplant donor. The source material was blood, either unsorted or a sorted T cell fraction (not recorded which). The chain is made from TRBV2 and TRBJ2-1; the D gene could be either TRBD1 or TRBD2, each agreeing at 5 bases. The CDR3 amino acid sequence is: CASSYGTGSYIEQFF. The nucleotide sequence reads TGTGCCAGCAGTTACGGGACGGGCTCCTACATTGAGCAGTTCTTC.